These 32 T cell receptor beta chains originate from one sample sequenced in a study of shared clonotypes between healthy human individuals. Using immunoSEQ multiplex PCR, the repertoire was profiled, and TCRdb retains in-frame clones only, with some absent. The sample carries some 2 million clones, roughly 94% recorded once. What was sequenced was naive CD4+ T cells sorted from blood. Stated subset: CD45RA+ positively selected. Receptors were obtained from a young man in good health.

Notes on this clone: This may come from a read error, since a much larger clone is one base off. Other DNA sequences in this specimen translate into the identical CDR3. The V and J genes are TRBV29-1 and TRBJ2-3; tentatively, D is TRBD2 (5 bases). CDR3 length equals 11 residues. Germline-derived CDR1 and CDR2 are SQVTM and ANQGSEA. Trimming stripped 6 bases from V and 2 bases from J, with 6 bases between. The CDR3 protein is CSVGDTDTQYF. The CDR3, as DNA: TGCAGCGTCGGGGACACAGATACGCAGTATTTT.

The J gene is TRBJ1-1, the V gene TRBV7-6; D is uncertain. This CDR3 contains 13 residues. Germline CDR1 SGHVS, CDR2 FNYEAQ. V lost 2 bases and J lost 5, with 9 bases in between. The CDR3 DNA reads TGTGCCAGCAGCTTATACGCGGGGACTGAAGCTTTCTTT. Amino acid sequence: CASSLYAGTEAFF.

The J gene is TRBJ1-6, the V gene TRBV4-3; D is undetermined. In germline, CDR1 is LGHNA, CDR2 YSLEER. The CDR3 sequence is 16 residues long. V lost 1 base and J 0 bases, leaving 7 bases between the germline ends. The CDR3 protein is CASSQAWSSYNSPLHF. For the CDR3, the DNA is TGCGCCAGCAGCCAAGCCTGGAGCTCCTATAATTCACCCCTCCACTTT.

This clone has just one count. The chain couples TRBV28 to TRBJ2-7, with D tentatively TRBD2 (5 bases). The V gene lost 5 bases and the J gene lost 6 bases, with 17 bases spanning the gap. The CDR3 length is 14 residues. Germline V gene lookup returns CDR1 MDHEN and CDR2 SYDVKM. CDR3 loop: CASSPSFPRGEQYF. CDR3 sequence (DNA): TGTGCCAGCAGTCCCTCTTTTCCCCGGGGCGAGCAGTACTTC.

The CDR3 nucleotides are TGTGCCATCAGTGCGGACGGGACAACTGAAAAACTGTTTTTT. Translation gives CAISADGTTEKLFF. This chain links TRBV10-3 with TRBJ1-4, with a weak D call TRBD1 (6 bases). The CDR3 is made up of 14 amino acids. V gave up 4 bases and J gave up 7 bases, with 13 bases separating them. In germline, CDR1 is ENHRY, CDR2 SYGVKD.

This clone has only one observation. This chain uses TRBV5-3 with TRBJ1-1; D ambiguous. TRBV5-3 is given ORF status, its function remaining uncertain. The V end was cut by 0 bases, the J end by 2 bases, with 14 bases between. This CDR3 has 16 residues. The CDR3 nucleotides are TGTGCCAGAAGCTTGGCCAAGGGAGGGAGAAACACTGAAGCTTTCTTT. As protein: CARSLAKGGRNTEAFF.

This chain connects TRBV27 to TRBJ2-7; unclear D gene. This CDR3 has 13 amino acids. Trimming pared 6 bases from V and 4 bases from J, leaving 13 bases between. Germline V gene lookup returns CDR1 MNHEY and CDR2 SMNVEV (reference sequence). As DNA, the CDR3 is TGTGCCAGCAGCGGTAGGGTGGAATACGAGCAGTACTTC. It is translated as CASSGRVEYEQYF.

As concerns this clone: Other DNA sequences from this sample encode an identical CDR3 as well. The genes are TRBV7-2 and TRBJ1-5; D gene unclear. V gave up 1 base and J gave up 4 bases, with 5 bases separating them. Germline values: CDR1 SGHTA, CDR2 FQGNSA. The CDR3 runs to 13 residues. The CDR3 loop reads CASSLEANQPQHF. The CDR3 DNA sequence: TGTGCCAGCAGCTTAGAGGCAAATCAGCCCCAGCATTTT.

The CDR3 DNA is TGTGCCAGCAGTTTCTTCGGACAGGTTAACACCGGGGAGCTGTTTTTT. Its protein is CASSFFGQVNTGELFF. The chain carries TRBV25-1 and TRBJ2-2, with 7 bases fitting TRBD1. The V gene end was trimmed by 5 bases and the J gene end by 2 bases; junction bases not matched to a gene: 8. The CDR3 has 16 residues. In germline, CDR1 is MGHDK, CDR2 SYGVNS.

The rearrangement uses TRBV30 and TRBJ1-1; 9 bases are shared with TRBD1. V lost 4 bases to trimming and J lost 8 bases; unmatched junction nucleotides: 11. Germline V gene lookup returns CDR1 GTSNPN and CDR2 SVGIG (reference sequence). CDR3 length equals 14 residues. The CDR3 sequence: CAWNVQGASGEAFF. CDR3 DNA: TGTGCCTGGAACGTACAGGGGGCGAGCGGAGAAGCTTTCTTT.

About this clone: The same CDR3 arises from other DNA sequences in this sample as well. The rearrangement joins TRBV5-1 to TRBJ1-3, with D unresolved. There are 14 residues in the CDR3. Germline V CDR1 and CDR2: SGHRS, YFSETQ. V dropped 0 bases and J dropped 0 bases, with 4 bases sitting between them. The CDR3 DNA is TGCGCCAGCAGCTTGGAGAGCTCTGGAAACACCATATATTTT. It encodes CASSLESSGNTIYF.

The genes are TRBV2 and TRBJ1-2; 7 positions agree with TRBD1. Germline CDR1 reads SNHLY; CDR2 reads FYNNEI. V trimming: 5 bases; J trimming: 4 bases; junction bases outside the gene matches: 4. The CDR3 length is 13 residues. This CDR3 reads CASSFRDSYGYTF. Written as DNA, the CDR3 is TGTGCCAGCAGTTTCCGGGACAGCTATGGCTACACCTTC. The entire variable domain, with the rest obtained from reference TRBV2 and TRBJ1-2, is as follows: EPEVTQTPSHQVTQMGQEVILRCVPISNHLYFYWYRQILGQKVEFLVSFYNNEISEKSEIFDDQFSVERPDGSNFTLKIRSTKLEDSAMYFCASSFRDSYGYTFGSGTRLTVV.

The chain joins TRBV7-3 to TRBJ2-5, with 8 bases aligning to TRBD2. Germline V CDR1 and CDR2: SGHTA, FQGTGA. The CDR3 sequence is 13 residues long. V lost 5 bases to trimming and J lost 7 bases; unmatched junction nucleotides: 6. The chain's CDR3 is CASSQGLGMTQYF. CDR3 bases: TGTGCCAGCAGCCAGGGACTAGGGATGACCCAGTACTTC.

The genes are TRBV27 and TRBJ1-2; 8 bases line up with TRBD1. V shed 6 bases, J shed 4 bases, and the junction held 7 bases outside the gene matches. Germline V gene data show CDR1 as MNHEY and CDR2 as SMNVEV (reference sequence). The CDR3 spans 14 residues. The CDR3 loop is CASRAQGAGYGYTF. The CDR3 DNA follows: TGTGCCAGCAGAGCTCAGGGGGCCGGCTATGGCTACACCTTC.

In DNA, the CDR3 is TGTGCCAGCAGCCTCCTAGCGGGAGTGGGGACAGATACGCAGTATTTT. Its translation: CASSLLAGVGTDTQYF. The chain employs TRBV7-2 and TRBJ2-3; TRBD2 matches 10 bases. Germline-derived CDR1 and CDR2 are SGHTA and FQGNSA. Trimming at V came to 5 bases and at J to 3 bases, leaving 8 bases not matched to a gene. This CDR3 region has 16 residues.

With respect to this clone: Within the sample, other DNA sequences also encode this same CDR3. The CDR3 region is CASSPSTGGYEQYF. The CDR3 region has the DNA TGTGCCAGCTCACCAAGTACAGGGGGCTACGAGCAGTACTTC. The chain joins TRBV18 to TRBJ2-7, with 8 bases aligning to TRBD1. V shed 2 bases and J 3 bases; nucleotides not matched to a gene: 3. Germline CDR1 and CDR2: KGHSH and LQKENI. CDR3 length: 14 residues.

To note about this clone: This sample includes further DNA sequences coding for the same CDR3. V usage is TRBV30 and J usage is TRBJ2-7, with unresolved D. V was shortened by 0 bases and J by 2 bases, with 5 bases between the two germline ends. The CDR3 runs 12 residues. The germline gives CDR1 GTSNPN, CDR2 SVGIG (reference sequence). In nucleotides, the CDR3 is TGTGCCTGGAGTGTAGGTCCCTACGAGCAGTACTTC. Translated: CAWSVGPYEQYF.

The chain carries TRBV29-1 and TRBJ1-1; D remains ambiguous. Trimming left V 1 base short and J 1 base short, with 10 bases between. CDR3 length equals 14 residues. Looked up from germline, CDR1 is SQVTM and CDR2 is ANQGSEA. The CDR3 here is CSVEARFRNTEAFF. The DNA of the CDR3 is TGCAGCGTTGAAGCTAGATTTAGGAACACTGAAGCTTTCTTT.

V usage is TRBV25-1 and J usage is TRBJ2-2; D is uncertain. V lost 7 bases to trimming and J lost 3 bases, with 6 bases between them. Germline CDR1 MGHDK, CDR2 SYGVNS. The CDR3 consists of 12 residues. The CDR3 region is CASNFDTGELFF. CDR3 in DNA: TGTGCCAGCAACTTCGACACCGGGGAGCTGTTTTTT.

The CDR3 sequence: CASSRVTGSGYTF. In DNA form, the CDR3 reads TGTGCCAGCTCTCGAGTGACAGGGAGTGGCTACACCTTC. The chain recombines TRBV18 with TRBJ1-2; 7 positions match TRBD1. The CDR3 totals 13 residues. V lost 6 bases to trimming and J lost 7 bases; unmatched junction nucleotides: 8. CDR1 is KGHSH, CDR2 LQKENI, per germline.

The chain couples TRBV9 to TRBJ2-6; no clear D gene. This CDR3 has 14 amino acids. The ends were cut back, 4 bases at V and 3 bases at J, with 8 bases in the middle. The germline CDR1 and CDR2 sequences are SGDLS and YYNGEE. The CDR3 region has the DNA TGTGCCAGCAGCATTACTGTTGGGGCCAACGTCCTGACTTTC. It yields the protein CASSITVGANVLTF.

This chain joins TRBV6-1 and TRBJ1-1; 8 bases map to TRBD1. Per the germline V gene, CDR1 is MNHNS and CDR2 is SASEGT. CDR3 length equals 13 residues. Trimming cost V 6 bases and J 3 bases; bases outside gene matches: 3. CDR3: CASRMDRDTEAFF. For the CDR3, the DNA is TGTGCCAGCAGGATGGACAGGGACACTGAAGCTTTCTTT.

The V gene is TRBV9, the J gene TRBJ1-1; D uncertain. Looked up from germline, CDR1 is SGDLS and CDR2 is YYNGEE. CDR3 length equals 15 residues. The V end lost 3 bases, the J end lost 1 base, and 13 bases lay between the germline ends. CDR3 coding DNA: TGTGCCAGCAGCGAAACACAGACTCCGAACACTGAAGCTTTCTTT. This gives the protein CASSETQTPNTEAFF.

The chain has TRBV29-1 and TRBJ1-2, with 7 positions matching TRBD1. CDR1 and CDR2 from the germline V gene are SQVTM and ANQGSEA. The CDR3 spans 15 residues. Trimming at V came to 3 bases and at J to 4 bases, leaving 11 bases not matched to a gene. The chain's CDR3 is CSVENRGLSGYGYTF. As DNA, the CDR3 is TGCAGCGTTGAGAACAGGGGCCTATCTGGCTATGGCTACACCTTC.

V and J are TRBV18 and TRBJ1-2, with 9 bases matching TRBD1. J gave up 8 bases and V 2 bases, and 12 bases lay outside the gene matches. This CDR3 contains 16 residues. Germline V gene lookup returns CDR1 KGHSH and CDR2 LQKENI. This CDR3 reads CASSPTGTGGGWGYTF. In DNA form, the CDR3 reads TGTGCCAGCTCACCAACGGGCACAGGGGGCGGTTGGGGCTACACCTTC.

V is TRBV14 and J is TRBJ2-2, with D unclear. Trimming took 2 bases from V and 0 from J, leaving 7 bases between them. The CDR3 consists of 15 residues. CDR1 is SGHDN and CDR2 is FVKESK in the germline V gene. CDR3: CASSQQRPNTGELFF. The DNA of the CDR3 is TGTGCCAGCAGCCAACAACGACCGAACACCGGGGAGCTGTTTTTT.

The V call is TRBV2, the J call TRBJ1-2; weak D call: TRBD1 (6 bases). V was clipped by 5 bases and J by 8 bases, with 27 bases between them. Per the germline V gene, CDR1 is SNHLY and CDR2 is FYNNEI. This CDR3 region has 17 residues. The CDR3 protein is CASSPDRTLSEMGGYTF. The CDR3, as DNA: TGTGCCAGCAGTCCGGACAGAACCCTATCGGAGATGGGAGGCTACACCTTC.

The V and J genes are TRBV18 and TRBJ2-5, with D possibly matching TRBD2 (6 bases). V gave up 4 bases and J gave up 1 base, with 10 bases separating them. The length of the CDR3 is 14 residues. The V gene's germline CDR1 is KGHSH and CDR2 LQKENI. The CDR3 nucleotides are TGTGCCAGCTCACTTAGCGGCATCCAAGAGACCCAGTACTTC. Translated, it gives CASSLSGIQETQYF.

The CDR3 spells CASRYGGKVAYNEQFF. Here the CDR3 DNA reads TGTGCCAGCAGGTATGGGGGAAAGGTTGCCTACAATGAGCAGTTCTTC. The chain carries TRBV7-2 and TRBJ2-1; either TRBD1 or TRBD2 may supply D (5 bases each). Germline CDR1 SGHTA, CDR2 FQGNSA. Trimming shortened V by 6 bases and J by 2 bases, and 17 bases separated the two germline ends. The CDR3 is 16 amino acids.

CDR3 DNA sequence: TGTGCCACTGGGACCTCAGGCACTAGCGGGGGCTACGAGCAGTACTTC. Its translation: CATGTSGTSGGYEQYF. This chain uses TRBV15 with TRBJ2-7; 11 bases are a match to TRBD2. This CDR3 has 16 amino acids. Looked up from germline, CDR1 is LNHNV and CDR2 is YYDKDF (reference sequence). V lost 9 bases, J lost 3 bases, and 13 bases stayed unmatched.

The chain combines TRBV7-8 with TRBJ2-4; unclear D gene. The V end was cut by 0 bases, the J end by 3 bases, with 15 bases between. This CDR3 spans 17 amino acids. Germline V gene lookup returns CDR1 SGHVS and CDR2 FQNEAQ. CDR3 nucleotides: TGTGCCAGCAGCTTAGCGAGTGGGTCTCTCGGCAAAAACATTCAGTACTTC. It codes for CASSLASGSLGKNIQYF.

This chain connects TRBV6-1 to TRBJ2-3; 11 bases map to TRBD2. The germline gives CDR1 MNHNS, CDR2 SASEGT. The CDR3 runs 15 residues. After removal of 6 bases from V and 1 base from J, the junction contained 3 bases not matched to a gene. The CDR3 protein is CASRMTSGGTDTQYF. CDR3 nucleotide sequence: TGTGCCAGCAGGATGACTAGCGGGGGCACAGATACGCAGTATTTT.